Listed below are T cell receptor beta chains from one sample, sequenced in a study of blood T cell repertoires in COVID-19. TCRdb keeps only in-frame clones here, not all; method: immunoSEQ multiplex PCR. The sample has 300,000 to 450,000 clones, around 84% seen once. The source material was peripheral blood. These receptors all stem from a woman under 30 with acute or convalescent COVID-19. The CDR3 runs from the conserved cysteine through the conserved F or W. D genes are given only for firm matches. Rows may omit the clone size; those that give it use once, few, many or a size class.

j_call clone_size v_call d_call cdr3_aa cdr3_nt
TRBJ2-7 - TRBV19 - CASSILQGFSYEQYF TGTGCCAGTAGTATACTCCAGGGATTCTCCTACGAGCAGTACTTC
TRBJ1-4 - TRBV2 - CASRPGLEGEKLFF TGTGCCAGCAGACCGGGACTAGAGGGTGAAAAACTGTTTTTT
TRBJ2-7 once TRBV2 TRBD2 CASSSSGRASYEQYF TGTGCCAGCAGTTCCAGCGGGAGGGCTTCCTACGAGCAGTACTTC
TRBJ2-1 - TRBV9 TRBD1 CASSATGTANEQFF TGTGCCAGCAGCGCGACGGGGACAGCTAATGAGCAGTTCTTC
TRBJ2-7 - TRBV30 - CAWRPWGGPYEQYF TGTGCCTGGAGGCCATGGGGGGGCCCCTACGAGCAGTACTTC
TRBJ1-5 - TRBV12-5 - CASGLDSGLNQPQHF TGTGCTAGTGGTTTGGATTCGGGACTCAATCAGCCCCAGCATTTT
TRBJ2-7 once TRBV19 TRBD2 CASGLAGGPNYEQYF TGTGCCAGCGGCCTAGCGGGAGGGCCGAACTACGAGCAGTACTTC
TRBJ1-2 - TRBV2 - CARTTERGASDGYTF TGTGCCAGAACGACCGAGCGGGGAGCCTCGGATGGCTACACCTTC
TRBJ2-7 once TRBV29-1 - CSVGGTGTYEQYF TGCAGCGTTGGCGGGACGGGTACCTACGAGCAGTACTTC
TRBJ1-5 - TRBV7-6 - CASAPIEGPQHF TGTGCCAGCGCCCCCATTGAGGGGCCCCAGCATTTT
TRBJ1-1 - TRBV9 - CASSVDGVSDTEAFF TGTGCCAGCAGCGTAGACGGGGTATCGGACACTGAAGCTTTCTTT
TRBJ1-1 - TRBV19 TRBD1 CASSSGGMNTEAFF TGTGCCAGTAGTTCAGGGGGTATGAACACTGAAGCTTTCTTT
TRBJ1-2 - TRBV2 - CASPGEVLYGYTF TGTGCCAGCCCGGGGGAGGTTCTCTATGGCTACACCTTC
TRBJ2-3 - TRBV5-1 TRBD2 CASSVSGGTDTQYF TGCGCCAGCAGCGTCAGCGGGGGGACAGATACGCAGTATTTT
TRBJ1-1 - TRBV5-4 TRBD1 CASSSTGPPEAFF TGTGCCAGCAGCTCGACAGGGCCCCCTGAAGCTTTCTTT
TRBJ1-2 - TRBV28 - CASSSPERKDNYGYTF TGTGCCAGCAGTTCCCCTGAGAGAAAAGATAACTATGGCTACACCTTC
TRBJ1-1 - TRBV6-6 - CASSYSSFLRSEAFF TGTGCCAGCAGTTACTCGAGTTTTCTGCGATCCGAAGCTTTCTTT
TRBJ2-4 - TRBV2 TRBD2 CASSEAGLGLNIQYF TGTGCCAGCAGTGAAGCGGGACTAGGTTTGAACATTCAGTACTTC
TRBJ2-1 - TRBV20-1 TRBD2 CSASRPARGSYNEQFF TGCAGTGCTAGTCGTCCCGCGCGGGGGAGCTACAATGAGCAGTTCTTC
TRBJ1-2 - TRBV3-1/TRBV3-2 - CASRNRGRPPSDYTF TGTGCCAGTAGGAACCGCGGAAGACCCCCCTCAGACTACACCTTC
TRBJ2-7 - TRBV27 TRBD2 CASRWGRALINEQYF TGTGCCAGCAGATGGGGGAGGGCTTTGATCAACGAGCAGTACTTC
TRBJ2-5 - TRBV5-5 - CASSYDIRETQYF TGTGCCAGCAGTTACGACATCCGGGAGACCCAGTACTTC
TRBJ1-1 - TRBV5-1 TRBD1 CASSLGQGVGTEAFF TGCGCCAGCAGCCTCGGACAGGGGGTGGGAACTGAAGCTTTCTTT
TRBJ1-3 - TRBV9 - CASSSSSGNTIYF TGTGCCAGCAGCTCGTCCTCTGGAAACACCATATATTTT
TRBJ1-1 - TRBV19 - CASSIGQVEAFF TGTGCCAGTAGTATAGGACAGGTTGAAGCTTTCTTT
TRBJ2-5 - TRBV25-1 TRBD2 CASRLGGGQETQYF TGTGCCAGCAGGCTGGGGGGGGGACAAGAGACCCAGTACTTC
TRBJ1-3 - TRBV7-6 TRBD1 CASSSNQGVDGNTIYF TGTGCCAGCAGCTCGAACCAGGGGGTTGATGGAAACACCATATATTTT
TRBJ1-4 - TRBV20-1 TRBD1 CSASDRGNEKLFF TGCAGTGCTAGTGACAGGGGGAATGAAAAACTGTTTTTT
TRBJ2-5 - TRBV10-3 TRBD1 CAISAGTGDRETQYF TGTGCCATCAGCGCCGGGACAGGGGACCGGGAGACCCAGTACTTC
TRBJ2-1 - TRBV7-9 TRBD2 CASSYGGTTSYNEQFF TGTGCCAGCAGCTATGGAGGGACTACCTCCTACAATGAGCAGTTCTTC
TRBJ1-1 few TRBV6-6 - CASFYSDTEAFF TGTGCCAGCTTTTACTCCGACACTGAAGCTTTCTTT
TRBJ2-7 once TRBV6-5 - CASSYSSQAGYEQYF TGTGCCAGCAGTTACTCATCCCAGGCGGGGTACGAGCAGTACTTC
TRBJ1-1 - TRBV7-6 TRBD1 CASSPRDRGYLDTEAFF TGTGCCAGCAGCCCCCGGGACAGGGGTTATCTGGACACTGAAGCTTTCTTT
TRBJ2-7 - TRBV6-4 TRBD1 CASSEYGTGISYEQYF TGTGCCAGCAGTGAGTATGGGACAGGGATATCCTACGAGCAGTACTTC
TRBJ1-1 - TRBV6-5 - CASSSTPGARGTEAFF TGTGCCAGCAGTTCAACGCCAGGGGCGAGGGGCACTGAAGCTTTCTTT
TRBJ1-5 - TRBV7-9 - CASSDGLNQPQHF TGTGCCAGCAGCGACGGACTCAATCAGCCCCAGCATTTT
TRBJ2-2 - TRBV28 - CASRSGTGELFF TGTGCCAGCAGGTCGGGTACCGGGGAGCTGTTTTTT
TRBJ1-2 - TRBV5-8 - CASSLGQPANYGYTF TGTGCCAGCAGCTTGGGACAGCCGGCTAACTATGGCTACACCTTC
TRBJ1-2 few TRBV3-1/TRBV3-2 - CASSGQSDYGYTF TGTGCCAGCAGCGGACAGAGTGACTATGGCTACACCTTC
TRBJ1-2 - TRBV10-2 - CASSESNQGLNYGYTF TGCGCCAGCAGTGAGTCGAATCAGGGGCTTAACTATGGCTACACCTTC
TRBJ2-7 once TRBV5-1 TRBD1 CASSLVQGARDEQYF TGCGCCAGCAGCTTGGTACAGGGGGCAAGGGACGAGCAGTACTTC
TRBJ1-1 once TRBV7-9 - CASTRGGGVNTEAFF TGTGCCAGCACCCGAGGCGGGGGCGTAAACACTGAAGCTTTCTTT
TRBJ1-2 - TRBV3-1/TRBV3-2 - CASSLRDSPYGYTF TGTGCCAGCAGTCTTAGGGACTCCCCCTATGGCTACACCTTC
TRBJ1-1 - TRBV10-1 TRBD1 CASSEGQGTNTEAFF TGCGCCAGCAGTGAGGGACAGGGGACGAACACTGAAGCTTTCTTT
TRBJ2-7 once TRBV7-9 - CASSQPGREQYF TGTGCCAGCAGCCAACCGGGTCGGGAGCAGTACTTC
TRBJ2-5 - TRBV3-1/TRBV3-2 TRBD2 CASSPPSGDQETQYF TGTGCCAGCAGCCCGCCTAGCGGGGACCAAGAGACCCAGTACTTC
TRBJ2-5 - TRBV2 TRBD2 CASSEGWGLDGETQYF TGTGCCAGCAGTGAAGGTTGGGGACTAGATGGGGAGACCCAGTACTTC
TRBJ2-4 - TRBV11-2 TRBD1 CASSLPSGTGVAKNIQYF TGTGCCAGCAGCTTACCTTCCGGGACAGGGGTAGCCAAAAACATTCAGTACTTC
TRBJ1-1 - TRBV2 - CASLWGRRNTEAFF TGTGCCAGTCTGTGGGGCAGGCGAAACACTGAAGCTTTCTTT
TRBJ1-1 few TRBV5-6 - CASSFTRLNTEAFF TGTGCCAGCAGCTTTACCAGATTGAACACTGAAGCTTTCTTT